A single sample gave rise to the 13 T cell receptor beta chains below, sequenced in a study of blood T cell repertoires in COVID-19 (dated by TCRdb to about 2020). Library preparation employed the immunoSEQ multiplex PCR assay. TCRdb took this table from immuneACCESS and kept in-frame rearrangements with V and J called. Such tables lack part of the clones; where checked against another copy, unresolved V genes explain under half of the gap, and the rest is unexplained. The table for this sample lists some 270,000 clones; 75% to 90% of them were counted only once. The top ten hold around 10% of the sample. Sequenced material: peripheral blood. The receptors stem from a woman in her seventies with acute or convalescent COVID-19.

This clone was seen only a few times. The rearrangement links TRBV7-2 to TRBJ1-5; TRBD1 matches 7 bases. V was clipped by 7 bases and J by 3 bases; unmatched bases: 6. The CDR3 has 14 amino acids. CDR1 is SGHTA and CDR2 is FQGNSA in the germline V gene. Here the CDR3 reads CASTLTGHNQPQHF. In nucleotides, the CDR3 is TGTGCCAGCACCCTGACAGGGCACAATCAGCCCCAGCATTTT.

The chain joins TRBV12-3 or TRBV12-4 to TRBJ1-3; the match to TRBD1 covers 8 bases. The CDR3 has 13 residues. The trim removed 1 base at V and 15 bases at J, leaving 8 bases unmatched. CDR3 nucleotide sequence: TGTGCCAGCAGTTTAGGTCCAGGGGGCGCGCAATATTTT. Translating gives CASSLGPGGAQYF.

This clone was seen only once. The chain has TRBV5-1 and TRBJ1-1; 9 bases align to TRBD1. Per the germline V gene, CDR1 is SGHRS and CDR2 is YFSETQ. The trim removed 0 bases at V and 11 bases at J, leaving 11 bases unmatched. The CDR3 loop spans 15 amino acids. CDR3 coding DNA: TGCGCCAGCAGCTTGGAGACAGGGGGGATTTTGGGCGCTTTCTTT. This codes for CASSLETGGILGAFF.

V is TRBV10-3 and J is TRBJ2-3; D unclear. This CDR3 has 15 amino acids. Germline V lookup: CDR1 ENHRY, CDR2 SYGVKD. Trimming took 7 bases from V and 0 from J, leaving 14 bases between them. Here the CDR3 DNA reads TGTGCCATCAATGGAGAGAATTCTAGCACAGATACGCAGTATTTT. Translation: CAINGENSSTDTQYF.

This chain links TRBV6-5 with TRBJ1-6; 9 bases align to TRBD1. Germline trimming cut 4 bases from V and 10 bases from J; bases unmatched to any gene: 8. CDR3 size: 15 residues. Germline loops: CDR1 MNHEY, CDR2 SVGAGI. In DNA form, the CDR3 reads TGTGCCAGCAGTTCCAACAGGGGGCGCGAATCACCCCTCCACTTT. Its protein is CASSSNRGRESPLHF.

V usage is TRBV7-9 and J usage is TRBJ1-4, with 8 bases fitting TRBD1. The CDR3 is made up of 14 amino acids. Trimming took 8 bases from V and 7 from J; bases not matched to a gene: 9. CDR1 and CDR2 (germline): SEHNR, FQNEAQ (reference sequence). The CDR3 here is CASHGAGGSEKLFF. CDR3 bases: TGTGCCAGCCATGGGGCAGGGGGCTCTGAAAAACTGTTTTTT.

The CDR3 reads CASSDAPGNYGYTF. In DNA form, the CDR3 reads TGTGCCAGCAGTGATGCCCCGGGGAACTATGGCTACACCTTC. The chain combines TRBV2 with TRBJ1-2; D not certain. CDR3 length equals 14 residues. Trimming took off 3 bases at V and 2 bases at J, with 10 bases between the two ends. The germline V gene encodes CDR1 SNHLY and CDR2 FYNNEI.

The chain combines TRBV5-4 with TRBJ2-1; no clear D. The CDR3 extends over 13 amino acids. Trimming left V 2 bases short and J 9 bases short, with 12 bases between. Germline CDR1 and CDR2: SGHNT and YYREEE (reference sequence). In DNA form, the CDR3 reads TGTGCCAGCAGCTTCTACTCCGATCGTGAGCAGTTCTTC. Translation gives CASSFYSDREQFF.

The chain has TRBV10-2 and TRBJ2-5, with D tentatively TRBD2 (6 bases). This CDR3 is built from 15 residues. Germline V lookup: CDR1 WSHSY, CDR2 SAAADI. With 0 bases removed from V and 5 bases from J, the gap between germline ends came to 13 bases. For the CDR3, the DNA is TGCGCCAGCAGTGAGTCGGGACTCCGCCGGGAGACCCAGTACTTC. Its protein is CASSESGLRRETQYF.

The CDR3 DNA reads as TGTGCCAGCAGCGCGGACAGGGGGCCAACTAATGAAAAACTGTTTTTT. This sequence encodes CASSADRGPTNEKLFF. V is TRBV11-1 and J is TRBJ1-4; TRBD1 matches 11 bases. Germline V gene lookup returns CDR1 SGHAT and CDR2 FQDESV (reference sequence). The CDR3 sequence is 16 residues long. V lost 5 bases, J lost 0 bases, and 2 bases stayed unmatched.

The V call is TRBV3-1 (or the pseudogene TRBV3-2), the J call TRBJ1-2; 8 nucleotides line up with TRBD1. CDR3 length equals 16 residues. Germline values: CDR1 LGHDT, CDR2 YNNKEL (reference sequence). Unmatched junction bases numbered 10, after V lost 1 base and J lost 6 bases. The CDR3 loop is CASSQAALQGVDGYTF. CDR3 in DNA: TGTGCCAGCAGCCAAGCGGCTTTACAGGGGGTCGATGGCTACACCTTC.

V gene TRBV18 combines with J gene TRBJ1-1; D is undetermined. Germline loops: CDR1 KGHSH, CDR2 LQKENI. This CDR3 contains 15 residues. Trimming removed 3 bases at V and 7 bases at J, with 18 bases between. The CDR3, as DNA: TGTGCCAGCTCACCTGGGTCCTGGGCAGTTGGTGAAGCTTTCTTT. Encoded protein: CASSPGSWAVGEAFF.

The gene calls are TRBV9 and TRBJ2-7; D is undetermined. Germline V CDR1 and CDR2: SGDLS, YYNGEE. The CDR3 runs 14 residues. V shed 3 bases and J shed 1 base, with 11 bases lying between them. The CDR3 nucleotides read TGTGCCAGCAGCGCGACTCCCCAGTCCTACGAGCAGTACTTC. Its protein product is CASSATPQSYEQYF.